There are a few counts of the clone carrying this T cell receptor beta chain. TCRdb used MiXCR to reprocess the 5' RACE reads, holding one entry per CDR3 protein. The data contain some 670,000 distinct CDR3 sequences, about 12% of them seen just once; the ten biggest clones take up under 15%. This sample was included in a study of T cells after yellow fever vaccination. J gave up 2 bases and V 0 bases, and 5 bases lay outside the gene matches. The CDR3 runs 15 residues. Germline lookup yields CDR1 SGHRS and CDR2 YFSETQ. This specimen was PBMCs, taken on the day of the yellow fever booster vaccination. The chain is built from TRBV5-1 and TRBJ2-7, with 7 bases identical to TRBD1. The origin of this receptor is a man aged 25 to 40 who received the YFV17D yellow fever vaccine. The CDR3 here is CASSLAGDRTYEQYF. The CDR3 DNA follows: TGCGCCAGCAGCTTGGCCGGGGACAGAACCTACGAGCAGTACTTC.